These T cell receptor beta chains were read from a single sample in a study of T-cell reconstitution after alpha-beta-depleted transplantation in children. TCRdb analysed the PCR reads with MiXCR anew, one entry per CDR3 protein. The sample contains over 400,000 distinct CDR3 sequences, approximately 42% of which appear only once. Sequences were derived from PBMCs, sampled before TCRalphabeta/CD19-depleted stem cell transplant. The receptors originated from a girl aged 2 to 9 with aplastic anemia, due to receive a stem cell transplant. The CDR3 runs from the conserved cysteine through the conserved F or W. A D gene is named only where the DNA matches it firmly. A row's size may be missing; if present it is once, few, many or a size class.

CDR3	DNA	V	J	D	length	size
CSARQGLAKNIQYF	TGCAGCGCTCGACAGGGGTTAGCCAAAAACATTCAGTACTTC	TRBV29-1	TRBJ2-4	TRBD1	14	.
CSLRDFWVQFF	TGCAGTTTGCGGGACTTTTGGGTCCAGTTCTTC	TRBV29-1	TRBJ2-1	.	11	many
CSAARRDSHNEQFF	TGCAGCGCCGCGAGACGGGACAGCCACAATGAGCAGTTCTTC	TRBV29-1	TRBJ2-1	TRBD1	14	.
CASRLLGEADEQYF	TGTGCCAGCCGCTTACTAGGAGAAGCGGACGAGCAGTACTTC	TRBV7-6	TRBJ2-7	.	14	.
CASSLPGRNTIYF	TGTGCCAGCAGCTTACCGGGTAGAAACACCATATATTTT	TRBV7-6	TRBJ1-3	.	13	.
CASSSPRWGPNTGELFF	TGCGCCAGCAGCTCCCCCCGTTGGGGGCCGAACACCGGGGAGCTGTTTTTT	TRBV5-1	TRBJ2-2	.	17	.
CSASPGLVGTEAFF	TGCAGTGCTAGTCCAGGGCTTGTGGGCACTGAAGCTTTCTTT	TRBV20-1	TRBJ1-1	.	14	.
CSAATGADEQFF	TGCAGTGCTGCTACAGGGGCAGATGAGCAGTTCTTC	TRBV20-1	TRBJ2-1	TRBD1	12	many
CASSPPTAEQFF	TGTGCCAGCTCACCACCGACAGCCGAGCAGTTCTTC	TRBV18	TRBJ2-1	.	12	.
CASSPDGYYEQYF	TGTGCCAGCAGCCCGGACGGTTACTACGAGCAGTACTTC	TRBV6-5	TRBJ2-7	.	13	.
CASSLARVRQFF	TGTGCCAGCAGCTTAGCTCGGGTGAGGCAGTTCTTC	TRBV7-8	TRBJ2-1	.	12	.
CSVGEGQIYGYTF	TGCAGCGTTGGGGAGGGGCAAATCTATGGCTACACCTTC	TRBV29-1	TRBJ1-2	.	13	.
CASSQTRLGNEQFF	TGTGCCAGCAGTCAGACCAGGTTAGGTAATGAGCAGTTCTTC	TRBV28	TRBJ2-1	.	14	.
CASSEIQGGYGYTF	TGTGCCAGCAGTGAAATACAGGGCGGATATGGCTACACCTTC	TRBV2	TRBJ1-2	.	14	.
CASSQDRGRLLTGELFF	TGTGCCAGCAGCCAAGACCGCGGCAGATTATTGACCGGGGAGCTGTTTTTT	TRBV4-2	TRBJ2-2	.	17	once
CASSFYRGSSYEQYF	TGTGCCAGCAGTTTCTACAGGGGGAGCTCCTACGAGCAGTACTTC	TRBV28	TRBJ2-7	TRBD1	15	.
CASSLNSPGTGELFF	TGTGCCAGCAGCTTAAATAGCCCCGGCACCGGGGAGCTGTTTTTT	TRBV7-8	TRBJ2-2	.	15	.
CASSPGLANEQYF	TGTGCCAGCAGCCCGGGACTAGCTAACGAGCAGTACTTC	TRBV5-6	TRBJ2-7	TRBD2	13	.
CSASTSGEQPQHF	TGCAGTGCCTCTACGTCAGGGGAGCAGCCCCAGCATTTT	TRBV20-1	TRBJ1-5	.	13	.
CSARELAGTDTQYF	TGCAGTGCTAGAGAACTGGCAGGCACAGATACGCAGTATTTT	TRBV20-1	TRBJ2-3	.	14	.
CASSPIGAGQGATEAFF	TGTGCCAGCAGCCCTATAGGGGCGGGACAGGGAGCTACTGAAGCTTTCTTT	TRBV4-2	TRBJ1-1	TRBD1	17	.
CSAGTSILYNEQFF	TGCAGTGCTGGGACTAGCATACTATACAATGAGCAGTTCTTC	TRBV20-1	TRBJ2-1	TRBD2	14	few
CSVDDHTEAFF	TGCAGCGTTGATGATCACACTGAAGCTTTCTTT	TRBV29-1	TRBJ1-1	.	11	few
CASSSPAGQGRNEQFF	TGTGCCAGCAGTTCTCCCGCGGGACAGGGAAGGAATGAGCAGTTCTTC	TRBV28	TRBJ2-1	TRBD1	16	.